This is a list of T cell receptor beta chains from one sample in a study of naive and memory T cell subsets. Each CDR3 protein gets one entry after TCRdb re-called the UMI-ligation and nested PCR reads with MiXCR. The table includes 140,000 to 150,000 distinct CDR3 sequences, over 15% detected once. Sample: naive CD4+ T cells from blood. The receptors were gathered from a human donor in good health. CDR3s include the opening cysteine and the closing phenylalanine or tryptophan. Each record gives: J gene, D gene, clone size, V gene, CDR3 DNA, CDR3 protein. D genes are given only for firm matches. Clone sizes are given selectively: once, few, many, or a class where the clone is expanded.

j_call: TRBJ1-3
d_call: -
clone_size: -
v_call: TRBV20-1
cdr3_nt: TGCAGTGCTAGAGCCGGGGGATCTGGAAACACCATATATTTT
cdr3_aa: CSARAGGSGNTIYF

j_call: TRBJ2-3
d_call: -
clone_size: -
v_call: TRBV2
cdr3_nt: TGTGCCAGCAGATTAATCCGGCAGGGGAAGACAGATACGCAGTATTTT
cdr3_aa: CASRLIRQGKTDTQYF

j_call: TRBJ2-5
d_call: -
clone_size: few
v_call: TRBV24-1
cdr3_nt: TGTGCCACCAGCCACCAGGACCAAGAGACCCAGTACTTC
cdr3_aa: CATSHQDQETQYF

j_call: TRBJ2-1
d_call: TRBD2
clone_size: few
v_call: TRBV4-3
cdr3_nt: TGCGCCAGCAGCCACCCTAATAGCGGGAGCTCCTACAATGAGCAGTTCTTC
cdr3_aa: CASSHPNSGSSYNEQFF

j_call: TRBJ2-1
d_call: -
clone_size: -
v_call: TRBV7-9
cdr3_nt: TGTGCCAGCAGCTTATCAACCCCTAAGAGAGATGAGCAGTTCTTC
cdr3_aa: CASSLSTPKRDEQFF

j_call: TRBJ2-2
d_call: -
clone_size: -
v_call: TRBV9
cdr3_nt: TGTGCCAGCACCGTTACCCTGGGAAACACCGGGGAGCTGTTTTTT
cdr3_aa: CASTVTLGNTGELFF

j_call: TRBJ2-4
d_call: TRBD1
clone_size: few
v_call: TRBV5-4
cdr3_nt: TGTGCCAGCAGCAAGGGACAGGGAGAAGACATTCAGTACTTC
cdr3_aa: CASSKGQGEDIQYF

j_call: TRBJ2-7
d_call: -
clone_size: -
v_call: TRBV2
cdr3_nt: TGTGCCAGCAGGAACCGGGACTCCCGCAAGCACGAGCAGTACTTC
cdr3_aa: CASRNRDSRKHEQYF

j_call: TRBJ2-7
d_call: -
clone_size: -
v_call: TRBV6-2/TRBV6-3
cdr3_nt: TGTGCCAGCAGGTGGTTTGGCGCCTACGAGCAGTACTTC
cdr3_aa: CASRWFGAYEQYF

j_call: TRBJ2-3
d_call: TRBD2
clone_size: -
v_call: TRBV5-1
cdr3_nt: TGCGCCAGCGGGAGAATAGCGGGAGCGGGCACAGATACGCAGTATTTT
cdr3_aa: CASGRIAGAGTDTQYF

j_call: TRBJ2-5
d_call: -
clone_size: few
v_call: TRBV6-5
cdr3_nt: TGTGCCAGCACCCAGCGGGAGACCCAGTACTTC
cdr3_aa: CASTQRETQYF

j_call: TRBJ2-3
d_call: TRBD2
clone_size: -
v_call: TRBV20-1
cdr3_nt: TGCAGTGCCAACATGGCGGGAGGCTCAGATACGCAGTATTTT
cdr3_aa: CSANMAGGSDTQYF

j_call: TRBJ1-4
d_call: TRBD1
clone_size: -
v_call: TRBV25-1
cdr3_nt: TGTGCCAGCAACAGGGGCCACGAAAAACTGTTTTTT
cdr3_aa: CASNRGHEKLFF

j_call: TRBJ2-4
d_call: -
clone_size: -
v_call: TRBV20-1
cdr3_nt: TGCAGTGCTAGAGGAGTTGGGCTAGCCAAAAACATTCAGTACTTC
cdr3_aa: CSARGVGLAKNIQYF

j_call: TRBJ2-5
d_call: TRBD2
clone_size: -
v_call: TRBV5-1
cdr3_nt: TGCGCCAGCAGCTTGGTAGCTAGCGGGAGGAGGGAGACCCAGTACTTC
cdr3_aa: CASSLVASGRRETQYF

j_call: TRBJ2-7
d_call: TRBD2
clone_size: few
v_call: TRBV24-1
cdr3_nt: TGTGCCACCAGTGATCAGCGGGAGTCGTTAAGTTTGTCCTACGAGCAGTACTTC
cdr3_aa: CATSDQRESLSLSYEQYF

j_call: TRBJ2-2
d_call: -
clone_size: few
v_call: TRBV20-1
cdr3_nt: TGCAGTGCTAAGGGAGAGAACACCGGGGAGCTGTTTTTT
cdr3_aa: CSAKGENTGELFF

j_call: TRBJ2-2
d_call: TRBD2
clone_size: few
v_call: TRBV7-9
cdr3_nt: TGTGCCAGCAGCTTGGCGGGAGCGGGAACCGGGGAGCTGTTTTTT
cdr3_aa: CASSLAGAGTGELFF

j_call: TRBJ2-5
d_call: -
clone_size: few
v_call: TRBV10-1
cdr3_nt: TGCGCCAGCACCTCTAGGAAAGAAGTGGAGACCCAGTACTTC
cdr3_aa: CASTSRKEVETQYF

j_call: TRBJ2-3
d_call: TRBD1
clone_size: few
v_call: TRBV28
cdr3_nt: TGTGCCAGCAGGGGTCGGGACAGAAGTTCAGATACGCAGTATTTT
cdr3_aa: CASRGRDRSSDTQYF

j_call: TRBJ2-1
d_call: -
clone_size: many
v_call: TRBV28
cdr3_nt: TGTGCCAGCAGTTACCCCCGGGTCGGGGGTAATGAGCAGTTCTTC
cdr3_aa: CASSYPRVGGNEQFF

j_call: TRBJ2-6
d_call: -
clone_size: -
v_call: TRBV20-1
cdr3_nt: TGCAGTGCTAGTCCTCGCTATGCGGGACATCTAAGATCCTCTGGGGCCAACGTCCTGACTTTC
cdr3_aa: CSASPRYAGHLRSSGANVLTF

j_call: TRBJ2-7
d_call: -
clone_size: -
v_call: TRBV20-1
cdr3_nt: TGCAGTGCGCTGGTATCGACTAGCTACGAGCAGTACTTC
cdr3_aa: CSALVSTSYEQYF

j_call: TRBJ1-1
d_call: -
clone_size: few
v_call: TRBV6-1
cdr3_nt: TGTGCCAGCAAGGCGGGGATGAACACTGAAGCTTTCTTT
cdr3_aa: CASKAGMNTEAFF

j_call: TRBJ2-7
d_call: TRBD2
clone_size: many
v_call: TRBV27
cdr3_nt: TGTGCCAGCAGTAGACTAGCGGGAGACTACGAGCAGTACTTC
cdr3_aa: CASSRLAGDYEQYF

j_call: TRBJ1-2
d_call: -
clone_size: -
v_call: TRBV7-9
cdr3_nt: TGTGCCAGCAGCCAACCTTCCGGGGGAGTGGTAACCTTC
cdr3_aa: CASSQPSGGVVTF

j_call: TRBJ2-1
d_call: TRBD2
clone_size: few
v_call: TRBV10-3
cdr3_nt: TGTGCCATCAGTGTCGGGACTAGCGGGAGCTCCCATGAGCAGTTCTTC
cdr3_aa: CAISVGTSGSSHEQFF

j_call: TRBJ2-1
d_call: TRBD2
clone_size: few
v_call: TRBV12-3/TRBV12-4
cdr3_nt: TGTGCCACCGCAACTAGCGCACGGGGGAATGAGCAGTTCTTC
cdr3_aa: CATATSARGNEQFF

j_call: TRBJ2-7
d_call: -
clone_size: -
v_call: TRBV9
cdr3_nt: TGTGCCAGCAGCGTAGATCTGGGGTTTTACGAGCAGTACTTC
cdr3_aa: CASSVDLGFYEQYF

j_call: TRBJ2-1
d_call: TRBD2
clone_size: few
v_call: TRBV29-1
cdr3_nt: TGCAGCGTTGAGTCTCCGGGCGGGGGTGAGCAGTTCTTC
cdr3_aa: CSVESPGGGEQFF

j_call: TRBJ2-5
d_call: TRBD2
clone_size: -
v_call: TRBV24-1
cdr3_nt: TGTGCCACCAGTGATTCTTCTAGCGGGAATCGCGAGACCCAGTACTTC
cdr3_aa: CATSDSSSGNRETQYF

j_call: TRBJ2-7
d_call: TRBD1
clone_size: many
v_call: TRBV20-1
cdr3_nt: TGCAGTGCTACACCGGGACAGGGGGAAAACGAGCAGTACTTC
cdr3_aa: CSATPGQGENEQYF

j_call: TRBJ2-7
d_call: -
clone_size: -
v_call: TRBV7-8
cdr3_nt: TGTGCCAGCAGTTCAGGGTCGAAGGGGGTGTACGAGCAGTACTTC
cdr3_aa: CASSSGSKGVYEQYF

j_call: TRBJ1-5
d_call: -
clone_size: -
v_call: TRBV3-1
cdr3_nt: TGTGCCAGCAGCCAGGGGTCCAGCAATCAGCCCCAGCATTTT
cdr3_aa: CASSQGSSNQPQHF

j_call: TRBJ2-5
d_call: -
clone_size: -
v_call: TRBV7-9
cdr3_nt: TGTGCCAGCAGCTTAGCGCTTCTAGGAAGCCAAGAGACCCAGTACTTC
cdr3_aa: CASSLALLGSQETQYF

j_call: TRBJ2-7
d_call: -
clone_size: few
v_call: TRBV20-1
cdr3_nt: TGCAGTGCTCAGAGCGAACTGGCCTCCAACGAGCAGTACTTC
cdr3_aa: CSAQSELASNEQYF

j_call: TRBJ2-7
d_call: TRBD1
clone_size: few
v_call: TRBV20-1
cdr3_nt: TGCAGTGCCAACCCGCCTTCGGGACAGAATTTTCCCTACGAGCAGTACTTC
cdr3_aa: CSANPPSGQNFPYEQYF

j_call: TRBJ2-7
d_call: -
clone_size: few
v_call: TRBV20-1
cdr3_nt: TGCAGTGCTACCACCGGGATCCAACCCTACGAGCAGTACTTC
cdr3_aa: CSATTGIQPYEQYF

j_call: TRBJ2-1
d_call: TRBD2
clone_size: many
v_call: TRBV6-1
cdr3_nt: TGTGCCAGCAGTGCAGGACTAGCGGGAAGGGATGAGCAGTTCTTC
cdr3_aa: CASSAGLAGRDEQFF

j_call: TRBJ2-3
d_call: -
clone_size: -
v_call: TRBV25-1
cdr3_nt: TGTGCCAGCAGTGAGGGATACCAGGATACGCAGTATTTT
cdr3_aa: CASSEGYQDTQYF

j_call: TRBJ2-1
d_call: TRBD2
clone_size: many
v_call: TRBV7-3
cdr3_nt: TGTGCCAGCAGCGCCGGACTAGCGGGAGATGGCTATGAGCAGTTCTTC
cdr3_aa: CASSAGLAGDGYEQFF

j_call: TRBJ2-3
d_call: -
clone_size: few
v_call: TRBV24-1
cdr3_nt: TGTGCCACCAGTGATTCTGCCCTCGGGACCGACACAGATACGCAGTATTTT
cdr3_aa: CATSDSALGTDTDTQYF

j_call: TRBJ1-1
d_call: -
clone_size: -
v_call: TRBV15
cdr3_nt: TGTGCCACCAGCGGCGGGTGGAACACTGAAGCTTTCTTT
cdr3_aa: CATSGGWNTEAFF

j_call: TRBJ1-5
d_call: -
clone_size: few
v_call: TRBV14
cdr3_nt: TGTGCCAGCAGCCAGGAACTAGCGGGGCCCCAGCATTTT
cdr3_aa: CASSQELAGPQHF

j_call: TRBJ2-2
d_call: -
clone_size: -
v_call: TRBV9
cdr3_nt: TGTGCCAGCAGCGTCCGACTAGCCGGGGAGCTGTTTTTT
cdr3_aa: CASSVRLAGELFF

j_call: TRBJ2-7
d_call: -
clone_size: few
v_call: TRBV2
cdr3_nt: TGTGCCAGCAGTGCAGGCGGGTCCCTCTCCTACGAGCAGTACTTC
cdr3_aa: CASSAGGSLSYEQYF

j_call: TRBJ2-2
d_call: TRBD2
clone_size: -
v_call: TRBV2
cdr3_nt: TGTGCCAGCAGTCTAGCGGGATGGAGCACCGGGGAGCTGTTTTTT
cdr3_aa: CASSLAGWSTGELFF

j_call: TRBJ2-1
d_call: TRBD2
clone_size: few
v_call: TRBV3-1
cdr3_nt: TGTGCCAGCAGACATACTAGCGCTTACAATGAGCAGTTCTTC
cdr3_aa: CASRHTSAYNEQFF

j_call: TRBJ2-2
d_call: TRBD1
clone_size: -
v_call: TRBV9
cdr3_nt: TGTGCCAGCAGCGCCCGGGACAGGGGGAACACCGGGGAGCTGTTTTTT
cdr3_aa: CASSARDRGNTGELFF

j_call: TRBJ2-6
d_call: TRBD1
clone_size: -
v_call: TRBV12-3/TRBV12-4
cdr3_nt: TGTGCCAGCAGTTTAGGGACAGGGCCCACATATCCCTTCGTTGGGGCCAACGTCCTGACTTTC
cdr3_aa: CASSLGTGPTYPFVGANVLTF

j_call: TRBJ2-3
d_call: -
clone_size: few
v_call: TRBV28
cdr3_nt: TGTGCCAGCAGTTTAATTTGGCGGGGCACAGATACGCAGTATTTT
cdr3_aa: CASSLIWRGTDTQYF

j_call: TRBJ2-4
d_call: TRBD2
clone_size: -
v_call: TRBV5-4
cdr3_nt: TGTGCCAGCAGCTTGCCAGCGGGAGGAAGGAACATTCAGTACTTC
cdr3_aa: CASSLPAGGRNIQYF

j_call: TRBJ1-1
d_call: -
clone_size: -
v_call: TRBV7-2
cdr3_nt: TGTGCCAGCAGCATCACAGGGCGGGCTTTCTTT
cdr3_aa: CASSITGRAFF

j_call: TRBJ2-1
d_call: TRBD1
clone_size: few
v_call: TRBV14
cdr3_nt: TGTGCCAGAAGGCAAGACAGGGGCATTCGTAATGAGCAGTTCTTC
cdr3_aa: CARRQDRGIRNEQFF

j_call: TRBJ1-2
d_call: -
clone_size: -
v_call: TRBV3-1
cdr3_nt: TGTGCCAGCAGCCAGCGAAAGAACTATGGCTACACCTTC
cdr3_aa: CASSQRKNYGYTF

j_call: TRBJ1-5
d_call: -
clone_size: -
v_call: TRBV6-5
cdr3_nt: TGTGCCAGCGCCTTATCGAGGGGATATAGCAATCAGCCCCAGCATTTT
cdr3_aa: CASALSRGYSNQPQHF